A single sample is the source of the 4 T cell receptor beta chains below, sequenced in a study of blood T cell repertoires in COVID-19 (TCRdb year 2020). The protocol used for the library was the immunoSEQ multiplex PCR assay. TCRdb stores this immuneACCESS table with in-frame sequences only. Part of the clones is absent; in the studies checked, under half of the shortfall reflects unresolved V genes, and no reason is known for the rest. The sample has around 150,000 clones on record, around 85% of them singletons. The top ten clones comprise about 5% of the sample. Sequencing was performed on peripheral blood. Source of these receptors: a human donor in a cohort sampled during active COVID-19.

The chain uses TRBV9 and TRBJ1-1; the D gene is possibly TRBD1 (5 bases). Germline V gene sequence: CDR1 SGDLS, CDR2 YYNGEE. The CDR3 is made up of 15 amino acids. V dropped 0 bases and J dropped 0 bases, with 9 bases sitting between them. CDR3: CASSVGQMMNTEAFF. For the CDR3, the DNA is TGTGCCAGCAGCGTAGGACAGATGATGAACACTGAAGCTTTCTTT.

J is TRBJ2-1 and V is TRBV7-9; 9 bases are a match to TRBD1. CDR1 is SEHNR, CDR2 FQNEAQ, per germline (reference sequence). The CDR3 runs 15 residues. V was pared by 4 bases and J by 7 bases, with 8 bases of the junction left unmatched. CDR3 coding DNA: TGTGCCAGCAGCTCGGGACAGGGCCGCTTGAATGAGCAGTTCTTC. Translating gives CASSSGQGRLNEQFF.

The chain links TRBV7-2 to TRBJ2-1; weak D call: TRBD2 (5 bases). CDR1 SGHTA and CDR2 FQGNSA come from the germline V gene. V was shortened by 4 bases and J by 9 bases, with 13 bases between the two germline ends. CDR3 length: 13 residues. Written as DNA, the CDR3 is TGTGCCAGCAGCTCCGGGCCGGGATTTGAGCAGTTCTTC. Translating it yields CASSSGPGFEQFF.

About this clone itself: One end of the junction fails to match germline, which may point to a read error. V usage is TRBV7-9 and J usage is TRBJ2-1; 9 nucleotides line up with TRBD2. The CDR3 totals 13 residues. Germline V CDR1 and CDR2: SEHNR, FQNEAQ (reference sequence). The CDR3 protein is CASSLSSGAPPVF. The CDR3 region has the DNA TGTGCCAGCAGCTTATCTAGCGGGGCCCCTCCGGTCTTC.